This T cell receptor (beta chain) stems from a study of blood T cell repertoires in COVID-19. The overall study: Samples representing acute and convalescent COVID-19 were sourced from the United States, Italy and Spain.

Measured with immunoSEQ multiplex PCR; TCRdb has only the in-frame clones, and not every one. The sample contains around 200,000 clones, more than 70% of which appear only once. This clone appeared a single time. The specimen was peripheral blood. The clonotype was recovered from a man in his fifties or sixties with active or convalescent COVID-19.

This CDR3 reads CARTPTSGGPNTGELFF. The CDR3 DNA reads TGTGCCAGAACCCCGACTAGCGGGGGCCCGAACACCGGGGAGCTGTTTTTT. This rearrangement joins TRBV6-4 to TRBJ2-2; TRBD2 matches 12 bases. The CDR3 extends over 17 amino acids. J was trimmed by 0 bases and V by 9 bases; bases with no gene match: 8. Per the germline V gene, CDR1 is MRHNA and CDR2 is SNTAGT.